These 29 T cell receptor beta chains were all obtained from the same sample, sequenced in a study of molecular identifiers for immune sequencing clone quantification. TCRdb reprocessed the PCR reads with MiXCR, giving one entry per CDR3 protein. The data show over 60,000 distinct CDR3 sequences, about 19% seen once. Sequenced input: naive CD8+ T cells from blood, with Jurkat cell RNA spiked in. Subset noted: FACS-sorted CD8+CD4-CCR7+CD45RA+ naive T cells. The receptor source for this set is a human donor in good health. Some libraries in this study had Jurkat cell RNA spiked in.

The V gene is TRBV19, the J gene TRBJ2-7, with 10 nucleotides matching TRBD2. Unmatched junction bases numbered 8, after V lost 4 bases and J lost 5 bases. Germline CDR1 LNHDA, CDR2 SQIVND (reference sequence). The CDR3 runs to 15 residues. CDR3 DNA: TGTGCCAGTAGTACTCGAGCTAGCGGGAGAGACGAGCAGTACTTC. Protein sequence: CASSTRASGRDEQYF.

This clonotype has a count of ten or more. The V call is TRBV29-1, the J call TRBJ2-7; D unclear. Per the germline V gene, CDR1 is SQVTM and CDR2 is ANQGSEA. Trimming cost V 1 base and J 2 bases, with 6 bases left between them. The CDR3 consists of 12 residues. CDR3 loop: CSVEADPYEQYF. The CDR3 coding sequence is TGCAGCGTTGAAGCCGACCCCTACGAGCAGTACTTC.

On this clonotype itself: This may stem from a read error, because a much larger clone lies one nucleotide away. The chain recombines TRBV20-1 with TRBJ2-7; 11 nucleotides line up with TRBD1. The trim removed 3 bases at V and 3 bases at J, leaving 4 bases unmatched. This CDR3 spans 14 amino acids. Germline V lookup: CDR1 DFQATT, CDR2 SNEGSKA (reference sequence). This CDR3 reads CSASGQGASYEQYF. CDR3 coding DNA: TGCAGTGCTAGCGGACAGGGGGCGAGCTACGAGCAGTACTTC.

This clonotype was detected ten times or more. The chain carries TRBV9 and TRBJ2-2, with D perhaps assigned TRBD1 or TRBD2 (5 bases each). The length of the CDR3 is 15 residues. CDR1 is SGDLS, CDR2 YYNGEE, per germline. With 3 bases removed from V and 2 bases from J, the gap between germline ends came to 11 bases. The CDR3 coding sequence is TGTGCCAGCAGCGAGTGGGACGAAAACACCGGGGAGCTGTTTTTT. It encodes CASSEWDENTGELFF. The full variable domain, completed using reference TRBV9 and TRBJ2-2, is DSGVTQTPKHLITATGQRVTLRCSPRSGDLSVYWYQQSLDQGLQFLIQYYNGEERAKGNILERFSAQQFPDLHSELNLSSLELGDSALYFCASSEWDENTGELFFGEGSRLTVL.

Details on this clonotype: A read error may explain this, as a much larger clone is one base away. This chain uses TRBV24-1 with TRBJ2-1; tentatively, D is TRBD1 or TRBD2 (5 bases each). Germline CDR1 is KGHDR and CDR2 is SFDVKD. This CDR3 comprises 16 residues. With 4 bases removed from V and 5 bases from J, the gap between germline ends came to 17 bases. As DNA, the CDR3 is TGTGCCACCAGTGACCCCCGGGACCGGAGCAACAATGAGCAGTTCTTC. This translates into CATSDPRDRSNNEQFF.

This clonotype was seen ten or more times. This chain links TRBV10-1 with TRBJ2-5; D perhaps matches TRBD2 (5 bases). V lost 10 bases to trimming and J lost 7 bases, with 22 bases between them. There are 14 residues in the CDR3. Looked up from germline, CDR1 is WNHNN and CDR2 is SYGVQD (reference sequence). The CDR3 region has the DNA TGCGCCACCCCGAACCGTTGGACTGGTGGGACCCAGTACTTC. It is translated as CATPNRWTGGTQYF.

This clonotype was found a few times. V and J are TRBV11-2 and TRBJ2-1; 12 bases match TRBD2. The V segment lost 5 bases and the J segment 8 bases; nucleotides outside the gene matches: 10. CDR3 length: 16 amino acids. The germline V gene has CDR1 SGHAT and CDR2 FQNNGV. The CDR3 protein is CASSPTSGRFRDEQFF. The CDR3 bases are TGTGCCAGCAGCCCGACTAGCGGGAGATTTAGGGATGAGCAGTTCTTC.

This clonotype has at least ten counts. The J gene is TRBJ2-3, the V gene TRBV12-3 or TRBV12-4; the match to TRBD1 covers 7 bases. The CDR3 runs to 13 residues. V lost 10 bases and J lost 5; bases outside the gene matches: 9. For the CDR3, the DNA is TGTGCCACAGGGGGACACTGGGAAGATACGCAGTATTTT. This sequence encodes CATGGHWEDTQYF.

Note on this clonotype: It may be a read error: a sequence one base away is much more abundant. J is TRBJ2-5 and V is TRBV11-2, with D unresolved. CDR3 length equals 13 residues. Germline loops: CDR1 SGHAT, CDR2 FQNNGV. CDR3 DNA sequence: TGTGCCAGCAGCTTAGTCTCCTATGAGACCCCGTACTTC. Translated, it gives CASSLVSYETPYF.

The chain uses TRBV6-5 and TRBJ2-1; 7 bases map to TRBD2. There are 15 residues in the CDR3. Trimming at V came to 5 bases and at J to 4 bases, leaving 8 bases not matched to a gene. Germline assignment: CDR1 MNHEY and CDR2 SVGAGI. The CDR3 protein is CASSGGVASYNEQFF. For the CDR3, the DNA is TGTGCCAGCAGTGGGGGGGTAGCGTCTTACAATGAGCAGTTCTTC.

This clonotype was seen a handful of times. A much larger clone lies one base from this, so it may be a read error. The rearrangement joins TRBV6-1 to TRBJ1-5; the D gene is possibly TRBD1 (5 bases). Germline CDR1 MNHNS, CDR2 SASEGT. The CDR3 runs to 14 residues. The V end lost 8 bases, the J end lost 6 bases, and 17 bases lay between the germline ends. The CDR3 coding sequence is TGTGCCAGCGGAACCGGGGCTATCGGTCAGCCCCAGCATTTT. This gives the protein CASGTGAIGQPQHF.

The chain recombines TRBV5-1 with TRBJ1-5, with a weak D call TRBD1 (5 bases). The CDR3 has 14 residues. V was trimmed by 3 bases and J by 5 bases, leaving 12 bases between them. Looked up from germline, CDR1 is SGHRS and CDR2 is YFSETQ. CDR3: CASSSRGGDQPQHF. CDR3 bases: TGCGCCAGCAGCTCGAGGGGCGGGGATCAGCCCCAGCATTTT.

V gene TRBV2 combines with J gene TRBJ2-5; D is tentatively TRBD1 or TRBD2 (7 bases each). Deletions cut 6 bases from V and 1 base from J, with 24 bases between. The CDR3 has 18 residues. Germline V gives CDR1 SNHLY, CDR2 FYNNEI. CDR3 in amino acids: CASRNRGIETSPQETQYF. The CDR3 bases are TGTGCCAGCAGAAACAGGGGCATTGAGACTAGCCCCCAAGAGACCCAGTACTTC.

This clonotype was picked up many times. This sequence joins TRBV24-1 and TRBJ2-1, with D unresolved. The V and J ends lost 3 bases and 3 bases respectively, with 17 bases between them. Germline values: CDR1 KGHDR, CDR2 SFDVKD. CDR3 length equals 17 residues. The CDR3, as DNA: TGTGCCACCAGTGATCCGCCCGGCCAAGGGCTCTACAATGAGCAGTTCTTC. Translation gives CATSDPPGQGLYNEQFF.

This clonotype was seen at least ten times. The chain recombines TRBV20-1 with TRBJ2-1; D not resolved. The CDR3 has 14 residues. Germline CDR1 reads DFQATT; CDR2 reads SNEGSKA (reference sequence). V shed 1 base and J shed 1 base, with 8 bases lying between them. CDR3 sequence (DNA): TGCAGTGCTAGAGTTGGGTTTTCCTACAATGAGCAGTTCTTC. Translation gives CSARVGFSYNEQFF.

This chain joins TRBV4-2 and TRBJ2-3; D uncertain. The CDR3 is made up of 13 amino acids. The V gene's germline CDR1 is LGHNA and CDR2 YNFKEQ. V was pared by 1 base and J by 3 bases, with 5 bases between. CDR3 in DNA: TGTGCCAGCAGCCAAGTCTTAACAGATACGCAGTATTTT. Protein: CASSQVLTDTQYF.

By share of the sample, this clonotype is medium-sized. Written as DNA, the CDR3 is TGTGCCAGCAGCCCGCAGGGGACCTCGCAGGGCGAGCAGTACTTC. It specifies CASSPQGTSQGEQYF. The chain is built from TRBV7-9 and TRBJ2-7; TRBD1 might be the D (6 bases). V lost 5 bases and J lost 6, with 20 bases in between. The CDR3 runs to 15 residues. CDR1 SEHNR and CDR2 FQNEAQ come from the germline V gene (reference sequence).

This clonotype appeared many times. The CDR3 DNA is TGTGCCAGCAGCCCGACGGACGCATACTACGAGCAGTACTTC. Amino acids: CASSPTDAYYEQYF. The V and J genes are TRBV7-9 and TRBJ2-7; no reliable D call. CDR3 length equals 14 residues. Trimming pared 5 bases from V and 3 bases from J, leaving 14 bases between. Germline lookup yields CDR1 SEHNR and CDR2 FQNEAQ (reference sequence).

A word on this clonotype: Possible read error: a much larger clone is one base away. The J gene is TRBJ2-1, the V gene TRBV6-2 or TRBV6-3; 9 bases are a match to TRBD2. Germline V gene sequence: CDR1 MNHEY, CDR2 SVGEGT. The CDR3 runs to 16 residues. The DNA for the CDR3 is TGTGCCAGCGGTTATATACCGGGACTAGCCGACAATGAGCAGTTCTTC. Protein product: CASGYIPGLADNEQFF.

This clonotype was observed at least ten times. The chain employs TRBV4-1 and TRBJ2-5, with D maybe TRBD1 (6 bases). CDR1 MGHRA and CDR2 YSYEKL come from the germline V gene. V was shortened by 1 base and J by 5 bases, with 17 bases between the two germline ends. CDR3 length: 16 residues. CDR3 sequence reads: CASSQVSQGFLETQYF. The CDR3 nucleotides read TGCGCCAGCAGCCAAGTGTCGCAGGGGTTTCTCGAGACCCAGTACTTC.

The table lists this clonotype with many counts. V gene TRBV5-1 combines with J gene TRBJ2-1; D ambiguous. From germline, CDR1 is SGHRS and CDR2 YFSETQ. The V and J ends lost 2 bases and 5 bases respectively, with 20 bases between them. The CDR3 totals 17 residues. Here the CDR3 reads CASSFGWQRPADNEQFF. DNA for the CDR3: TGCGCCAGCAGCTTCGGTTGGCAGCGCCCCGCCGACAATGAGCAGTTCTTC.

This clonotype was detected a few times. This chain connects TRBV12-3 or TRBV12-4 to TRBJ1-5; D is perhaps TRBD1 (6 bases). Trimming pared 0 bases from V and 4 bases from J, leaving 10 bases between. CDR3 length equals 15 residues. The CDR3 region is CASSLAGRGNQPQHF. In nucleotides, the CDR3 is TGTGCCAGCAGTTTAGCTGGCAGGGGAAATCAGCCCCAGCATTTT.

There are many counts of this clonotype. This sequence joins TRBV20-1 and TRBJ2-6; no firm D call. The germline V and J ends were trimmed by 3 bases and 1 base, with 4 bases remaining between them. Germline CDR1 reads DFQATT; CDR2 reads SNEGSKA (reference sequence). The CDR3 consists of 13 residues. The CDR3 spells CSARESGANVLTF. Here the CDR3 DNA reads TGCAGTGCTAGGGAATCTGGGGCCAACGTCCTGACTTTC.

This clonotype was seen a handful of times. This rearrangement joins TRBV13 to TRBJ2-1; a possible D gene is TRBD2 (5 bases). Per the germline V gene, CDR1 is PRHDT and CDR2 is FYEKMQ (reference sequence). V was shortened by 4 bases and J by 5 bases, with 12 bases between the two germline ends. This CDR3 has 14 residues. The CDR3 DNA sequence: TGTGCCAGCAGCTCCAATTTGCGGGACAATGAGCAGTTCTTC. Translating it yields CASSSNLRDNEQFF.

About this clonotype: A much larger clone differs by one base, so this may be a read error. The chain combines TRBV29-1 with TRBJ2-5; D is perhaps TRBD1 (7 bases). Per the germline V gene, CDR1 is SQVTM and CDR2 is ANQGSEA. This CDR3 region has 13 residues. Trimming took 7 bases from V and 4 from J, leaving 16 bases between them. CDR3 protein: CSAQGGGRETQYF. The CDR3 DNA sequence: TGCAGCGCCCAGGGGGGAGGACGAGAGACCCAGTACTTC.

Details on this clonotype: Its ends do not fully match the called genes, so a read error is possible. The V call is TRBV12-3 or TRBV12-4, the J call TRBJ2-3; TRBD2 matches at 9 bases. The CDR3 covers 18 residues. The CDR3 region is CVSSLSSGTPRTGGTQYF. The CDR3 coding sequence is TGTGTCAGCAGTTTATCTAGCGGGACGCCGAGGACTGGGGGTACGCAGTATTTT.

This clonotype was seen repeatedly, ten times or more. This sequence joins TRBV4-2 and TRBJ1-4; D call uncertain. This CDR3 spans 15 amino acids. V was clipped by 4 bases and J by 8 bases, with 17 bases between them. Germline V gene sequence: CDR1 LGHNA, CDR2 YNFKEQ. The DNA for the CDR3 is TGTGCCAGCAGCCCGTGGTTTACCGGGGAGGAAAAACTGTTTTTT. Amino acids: CASSPWFTGEEKLFF.

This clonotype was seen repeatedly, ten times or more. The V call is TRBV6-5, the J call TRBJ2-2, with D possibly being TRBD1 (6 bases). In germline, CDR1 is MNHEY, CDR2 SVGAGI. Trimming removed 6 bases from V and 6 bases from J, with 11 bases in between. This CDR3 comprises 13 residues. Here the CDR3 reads CASSHQGSGELFF. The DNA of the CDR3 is TGTGCCAGCAGCCATCAGGGGTCCGGGGAGCTGTTTTTT.

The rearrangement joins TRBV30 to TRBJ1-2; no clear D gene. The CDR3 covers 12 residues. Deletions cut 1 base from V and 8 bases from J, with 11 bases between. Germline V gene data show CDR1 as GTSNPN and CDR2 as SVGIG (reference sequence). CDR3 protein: CAWSGGFGGYTF. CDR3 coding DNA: TGTGCCTGGAGTGGCGGGTTCGGCGGCTACACCTTC.